This T cell receptor (beta chain) stems from a study of siplizumab effects on memory and regulatory T cells (dated by TCRdb to about 2019). About the investigation overall: The study examined how the anti-CD2 antibody siplizumab affects alloreactive T-cell subsets in allogeneic mixed lymphocyte reactions built from human PBMCs. Findings and caveats that apply to the study as a whole: Of the alloreactive CD4+ clones that could be mapped, the Treg-derived share averaged almost 70% with siplizumab compared with about 25% in control reactions. Roughly 75-95% of proliferating CD4+ or CD8+ clones could not be assigned a naive or memory phenotype. The cumulative frequency of alloreactive sequences that could be traced back to unstimulated CD4+ memory T cells was significantly reduced by siplizumab. Because sequences at frequencies below about 10^-5 were poorly captured, only a minor fraction of alloreactive clones could be mapped back to unstimulated subsets. Whether proliferating Tregs from siplizumab cultures actually had suppressive function was not functionally confirmed. Unstimulated naive T cells appeared more diverse than memory T cells, and naive cells seemed to contribute substantially to the alloresponse.

V and J lose 2 bases and 0 bases, and a span of 6 bases separates them. Reading from cysteine to phenylalanine, the CDR3 counts 14 amino acids. Only the CDR3 DNA is retained, 42 bases long and in frame from the first base. From the germline V gene, CDR1 is ENHRY and CDR2 is SYGVKD. Notes on this clone: Its antigen target is currently unknown. No clone much larger than this one lies a single base away; base qualities are absent.

Additional sequencing covered unstimulated subsets from a few donor pairs, namely CD8+ effector memory, CD4+ naive, CD8+ TEMRA, CD4+ memory and CD8+ naive. Sorted unstimulated T cells and proliferating T cells recovered from mixed lymphocyte reactions underwent TCRbeta CDR3 sequencing. Fresh whole blood from some eleven HLA-typed healthy donors was used to isolate PBMCs. Libraries were constructed by the immunoSEQ multiplex PCR assay. Approximately 100,000 TCR templates per sample were assayed on the deep sequencing platform. Genomic DNA extracted from sorted T cells was used for TCRbeta CDR3 sequencing. From the authors' description of their analysis: The R programming language was used for the clonal analysis of the TCRbeta CDR3 data. Unstimulated samples were compared with post-reaction CFSE-low samples to define alloreactive CD4+ and CD8+ clones. Alloreactive CD4+ clones were assigned to regulatory or non-regulatory origin by matching sequences to sorted unstimulated Treg and non-Treg repertoires. The immuneACCESS repertoire file appears here via TCRdb, limited to in-frame rearrangements. These files lack a portion of the clones; in checked studies, under half of the deficit traces to unresolved V genes, and the cause of the others is not known. V and J calls and clone size are given by that table; D and trimming were obtained from the DNA. The sample table holds 70,000 to 95,000 clones, of which roughly 96% were seen once. Clones ranked in the top ten supply roughly 0.031% of the sample.

Sequencing was performed on naive CD4+ T cells sorted from blood. The sample's cell subset or site label, decoded: unstimulated naive T cells. The receptor chain draws on TRBV10-3 and TRBJ2-3; the D call is possibly TRBD1 or TRBD2, each sharing 5 bases. This TCR came from a human donor in good health. The bases are TGTGCCATCAGTGAGAGGGACAGCACAGATACGCAGTATTTT. The encoded protein is CAISERDSTDTQYF.